These T cell receptor beta chains were read from a single sample in a study of CD8 T cells in Susac syndrome. TCRdb reprocessed the immunoSEQ multiplex PCR reads via MiXCR and lists one record per CDR3 protein. Of fewer than 300,000 distinct CDR3 sequences listed, roughly 81% were seen once; the top ten hold about 0.11%. Sequencing was carried out using CD8+ T cells from PBMCs. These receptors were taken from a human donor with multiple sclerosis. The conserved cysteine and the conserved F or W are not part of the CDR3 here.

v_gene	j_gene	len	CDR3aa
TRBV9	TRBJ1-1	13	ASSAKTGANTEAF
TRBV27	TRBJ2-3	13	ATTTRGTSTDTQY
TRBV12-3/TRBV12-4	TRBJ2-7	12	ASSSRDREYEQY
TRBV2	TRBJ2-1	8	ASSDLEGF
TRBV6-2/TRBV6-3	TRBJ2-1	15	ASSYSPPDRVINEQF
TRBV11-2	TRBJ2-1	13	ASSLDGNPYNEQF
TRBV28	TRBJ2-2	14	ASSSLREANTGELF
TRBV19	TRBJ2-2	12	ATKGLVFPGELF
TRBV7-9	TRBJ1-5	11	ASRHDSNQPQH
TRBV27	TRBJ2-2	13	ASSLGTSSTGELF